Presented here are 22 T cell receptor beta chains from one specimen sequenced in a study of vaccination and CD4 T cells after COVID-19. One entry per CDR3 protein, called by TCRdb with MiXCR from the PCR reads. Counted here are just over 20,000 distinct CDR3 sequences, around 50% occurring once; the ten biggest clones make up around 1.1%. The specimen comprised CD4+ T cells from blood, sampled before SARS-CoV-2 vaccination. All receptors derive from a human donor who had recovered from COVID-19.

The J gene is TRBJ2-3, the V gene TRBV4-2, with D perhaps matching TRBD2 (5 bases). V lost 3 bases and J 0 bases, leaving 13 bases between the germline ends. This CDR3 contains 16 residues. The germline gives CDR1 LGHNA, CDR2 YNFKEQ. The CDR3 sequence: CASSQTSGISTDTQYF. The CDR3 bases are TGTGCCAGCAGCCAGACATCCGGGATTAGCACAGATACGCAGTATTTT.

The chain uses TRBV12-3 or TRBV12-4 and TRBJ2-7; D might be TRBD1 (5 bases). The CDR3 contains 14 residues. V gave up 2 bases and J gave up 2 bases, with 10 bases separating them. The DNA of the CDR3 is TGTGCCAGCAGTTTACTAGGGGCGGCCTACGAGCAGTACTTC. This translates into CASSLLGAAYEQYF.

The CDR3 region has the DNA TGTGCCAGCAGTTACCCTGGGCAGCCCCAGCATTTT. Translation gives CASSYPGQPQHF. The chain employs TRBV6-5 and TRBJ1-5; D is ambiguous. There are 12 residues in the CDR3. V lost 2 bases to trimming and J lost 7 bases, with 6 bases between them. Germline V gene lookup returns CDR1 MNHEY and CDR2 SVGAGI.

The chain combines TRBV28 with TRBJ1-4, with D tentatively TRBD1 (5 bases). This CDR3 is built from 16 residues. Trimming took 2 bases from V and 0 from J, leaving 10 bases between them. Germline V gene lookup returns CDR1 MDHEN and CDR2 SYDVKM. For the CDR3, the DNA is TGTGCCAGCAGTTTAGGGGGGTCTGCAACTAATGAAAAACTGTTTTTT. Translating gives CASSLGGSATNEKLFF.

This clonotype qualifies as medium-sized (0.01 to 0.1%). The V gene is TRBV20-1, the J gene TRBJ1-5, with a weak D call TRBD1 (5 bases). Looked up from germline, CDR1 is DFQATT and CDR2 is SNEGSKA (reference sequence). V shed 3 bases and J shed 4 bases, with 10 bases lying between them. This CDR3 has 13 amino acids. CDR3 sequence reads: CSARGDGNQPQHF. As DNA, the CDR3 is TGCAGTGCTAGGGGGGACGGGAATCAGCCCCAGCATTTT.

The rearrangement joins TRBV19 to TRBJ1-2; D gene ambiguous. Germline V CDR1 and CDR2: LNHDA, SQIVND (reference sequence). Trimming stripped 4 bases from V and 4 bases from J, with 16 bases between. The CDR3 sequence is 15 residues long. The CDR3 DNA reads TGTGCCAGTAGTAACGTCTTGTGGCCGGCCTATGGCTACACCTTC. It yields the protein CASSNVLWPAYGYTF.

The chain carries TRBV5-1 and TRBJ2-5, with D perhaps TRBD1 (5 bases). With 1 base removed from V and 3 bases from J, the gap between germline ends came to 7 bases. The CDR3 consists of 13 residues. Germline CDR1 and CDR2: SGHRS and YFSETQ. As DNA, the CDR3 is TGCGCCAGCAGCTTGATGACAGAAGAGACCCAGTACTTC. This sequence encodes CASSLMTEETQYF.

CDR3 in DNA: TGTGCCAGCAGACCCAGGGGGGGTGGAGATGGCTACACCTTC. Translation gives CASRPRGGGDGYTF. J is TRBJ1-2 and V is TRBV6-1; 7 bases map to TRBD1. Germline V gene data show CDR1 as MNHNS and CDR2 as SASEGT. This CDR3 contains 14 residues. Trimming took 6 bases from V and 6 from J; bases not matched to a gene: 10.

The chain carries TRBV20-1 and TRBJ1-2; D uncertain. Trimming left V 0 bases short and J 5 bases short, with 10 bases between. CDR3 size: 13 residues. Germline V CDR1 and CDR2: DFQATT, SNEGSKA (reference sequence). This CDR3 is CSARDGTGYGYTF. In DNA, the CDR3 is TGCAGTGCTAGAGACGGTACGGGTTATGGCTACACCTTC.

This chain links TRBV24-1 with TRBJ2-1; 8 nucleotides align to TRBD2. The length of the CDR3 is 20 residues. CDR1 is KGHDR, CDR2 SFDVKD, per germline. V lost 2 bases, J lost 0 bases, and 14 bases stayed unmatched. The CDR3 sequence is CATSDSLPSTSVLSYNEQFF. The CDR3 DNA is TGTGCCACCAGTGATTCCCTCCCTTCGACTAGCGTCCTCTCCTACAATGAGCAGTTCTTC.

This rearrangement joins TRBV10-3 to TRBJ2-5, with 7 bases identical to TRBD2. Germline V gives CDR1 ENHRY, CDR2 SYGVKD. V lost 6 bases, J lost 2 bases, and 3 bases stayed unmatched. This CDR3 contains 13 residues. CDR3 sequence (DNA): TGTGCCATCAGGACGGGACTACAAGAGACCCAGTACTTC. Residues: CAIRTGLQETQYF.

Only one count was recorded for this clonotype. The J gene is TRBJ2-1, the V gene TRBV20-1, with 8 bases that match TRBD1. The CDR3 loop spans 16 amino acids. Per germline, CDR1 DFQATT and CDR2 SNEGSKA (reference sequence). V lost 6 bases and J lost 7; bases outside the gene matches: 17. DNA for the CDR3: TGCAGTGCCCCTCGGTTCGCCGGGACAGGTTTAAATGAGCAGTTCTTC. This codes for CSAPRFAGTGLNEQFF.

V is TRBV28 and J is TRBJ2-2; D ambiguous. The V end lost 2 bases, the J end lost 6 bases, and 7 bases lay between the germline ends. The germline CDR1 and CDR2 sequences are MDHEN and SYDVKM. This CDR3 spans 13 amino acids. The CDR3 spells CASSLQVPGELFF. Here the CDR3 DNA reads TGTGCCAGCAGTTTACAGGTCCCCGGGGAGCTGTTTTTT.

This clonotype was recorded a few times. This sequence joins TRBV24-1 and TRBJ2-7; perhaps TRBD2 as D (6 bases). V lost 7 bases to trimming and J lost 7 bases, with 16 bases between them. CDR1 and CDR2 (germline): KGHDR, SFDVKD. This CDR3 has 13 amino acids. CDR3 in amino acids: CATSSGSLEEQYF. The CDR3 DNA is TGTGCCACCAGCTCCGGGAGCTTGGAAGAGCAGTACTTC.

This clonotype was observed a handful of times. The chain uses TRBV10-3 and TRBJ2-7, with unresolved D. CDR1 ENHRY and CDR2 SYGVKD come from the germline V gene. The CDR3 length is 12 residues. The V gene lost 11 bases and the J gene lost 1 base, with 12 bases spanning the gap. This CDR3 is CAVKGSSYEQYF. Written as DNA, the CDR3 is TGTGCCGTCAAAGGGTCTTCCTACGAGCAGTACTTC.

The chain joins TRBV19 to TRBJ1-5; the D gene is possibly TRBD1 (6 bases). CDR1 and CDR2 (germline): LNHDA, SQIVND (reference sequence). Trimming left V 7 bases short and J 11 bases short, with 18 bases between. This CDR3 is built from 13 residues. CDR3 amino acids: CASNRDGVGSQHF. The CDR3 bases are TGTGCCAGTAACAGGGACGGGGTTGGGTCCCAGCATTTT.

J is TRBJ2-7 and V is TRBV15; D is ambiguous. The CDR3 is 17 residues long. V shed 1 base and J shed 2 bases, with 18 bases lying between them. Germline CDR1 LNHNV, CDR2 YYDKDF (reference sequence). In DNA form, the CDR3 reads TGTGCCACCAGCAGAGCTAGGGTCGGTGTCTTACCCTACGAGCAGTACTTC. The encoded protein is CATSRARVGVLPYEQYF.

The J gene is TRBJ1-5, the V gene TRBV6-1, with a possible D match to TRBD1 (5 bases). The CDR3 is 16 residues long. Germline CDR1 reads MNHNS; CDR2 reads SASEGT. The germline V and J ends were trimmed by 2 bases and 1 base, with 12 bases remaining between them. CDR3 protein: CASSEWQGGSNQPQHF. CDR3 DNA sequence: TGTGCCAGCAGTGAATGGCAGGGCGGCAGCAATCAGCCCCAGCATTTT.

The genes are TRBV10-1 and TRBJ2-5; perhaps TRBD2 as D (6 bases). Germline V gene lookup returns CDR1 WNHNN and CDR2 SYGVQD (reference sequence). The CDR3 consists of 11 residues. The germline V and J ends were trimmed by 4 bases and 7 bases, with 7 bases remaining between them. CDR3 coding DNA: TGCGCCAGCAGTGCCGGGGGGACCCAGTACTTC. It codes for CASSAGGTQYF.

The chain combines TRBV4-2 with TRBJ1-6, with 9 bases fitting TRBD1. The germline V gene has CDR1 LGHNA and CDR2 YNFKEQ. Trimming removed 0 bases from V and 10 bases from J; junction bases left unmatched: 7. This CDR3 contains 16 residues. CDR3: CASSQEQGQGQSPLHF. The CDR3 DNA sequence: TGTGCCAGCAGCCAAGAACAGGGACAGGGCCAATCACCCCTCCACTTT.

The CDR3 sequence: CASSEHPGGNEKLFF. DNA for the CDR3: TGTGCCAGCAGTGAACATCCAGGGGGTAATGAAAAACTGTTTTTT. The chain combines TRBV25-1 with TRBJ1-4, with 7 bases identical to TRBD1. This CDR3 comprises 15 residues. Germline V CDR1 and CDR2: MGHDK, SYGVNS. J lost 4 bases, V lost 2 bases, and 4 bases had no gene match.

The CDR3 DNA reads as TGTGCCAGCAGCCCCAGTAGGGGGTTTCGCGAGCAGTACTTC. Its protein product is CASSPSRGFREQYF. V usage is TRBV7-8 and J usage is TRBJ2-7, with D possibly matching TRBD1 (6 bases). The germline V and J ends were trimmed by 5 bases and 6 bases, with 17 bases remaining between them. The CDR3 sequence is 14 residues long. Germline-derived CDR1 and CDR2 are SGHVS and FQNEAQ. The full variable domain, in which reference TRBV7-8 and TRBJ2-7 provide the parts outside the CDR3, is GAGVSQSPRYKVAKRGQDVALRCDPISGHVSLFWYQQALGQGPEFLTYFQNEAQLDKSGLPSDRFFAERPEGSVSTLKIQRTQQEDSAVYLCASSPSRGFREQYFGPGTRLTVT.